Shown below are 30 T cell receptor beta chains from a single sample sequenced in a study of blood T cell repertoires in COVID-19. Assay: immunoSEQ multiplex PCR; the TCRdb copy retains only in-frame clones and omits some. Seen here are approximately 70,000 clones, about four fifths observed once, and the top ten hold approximately 5%. The material sequenced was peripheral blood. The receptors derive from a woman of 80 years or more with active or convalescent COVID-19.

The chain carries TRBV20-1 and TRBJ2-7; TRBD2 matches 7 bases. The CDR3 loop spans 11 amino acids. Germline loops: CDR1 DFQATT, CDR2 SNEGSKA (reference sequence). V gave up 5 bases and J gave up 5 bases; unmatched junction bases: 3. The CDR3 DNA is TGCAGTGCTGGGGGGGTCCACGAGCAGTACTTC. Its protein product is CSAGGVHEQYF.

The DNA for the CDR3 is TGTGCCAGCAGCCAAGGTCCGTACATGAACACTGAAGCTTTCTTT. Translated, it gives CASSQGPYMNTEAFF. The rearrangement joins TRBV14 to TRBJ1-1; unclear D gene. V lost 1 base, J lost 0 bases, and 9 bases lay in between. The germline V gene has CDR1 SGHDN and CDR2 FVKESK. The CDR3 is made up of 15 amino acids.

The rearrangement links TRBV27 to TRBJ1-2; D gene uncertain. The CDR3 runs 15 residues. Germline-derived CDR1 and CDR2 are MNHEY and SMNVEV (reference sequence). With 6 bases removed from V and 3 bases from J, the gap between germline ends came to 17 bases. In DNA form, the CDR3 reads TGTGCCAGCAGCACTGATATGATGTATTACTATGGCTACACCTTC. Amino acid sequence: CASSTDMMYYYGYTF.

The chain carries TRBV3-1 (or the pseudogene TRBV3-2) and TRBJ2-2, with D possibly TRBD1 on 5 matching bases. The CDR3 contains 16 residues. Looked up from germline, CDR1 is LGHDT and CDR2 is YNNKEL (reference sequence). The V and J ends lost 1 base and 4 bases respectively, with 13 bases between them. The CDR3 loop reads CASSQGARALTGELFF. CDR3 DNA: TGTGCCAGCAGCCAAGGTGCCAGGGCACTCACCGGGGAGCTGTTTTTT.

V usage is TRBV7-9 and J usage is TRBJ2-2; a possible D gene is TRBD2 (5 bases). Between the trimmed V and J ends, which lost 5 bases and 6 bases, there was a span of 13 bases. This CDR3 has 14 amino acids. CDR1 and CDR2 from the germline V gene are SEHNR and FQNEAQ (reference sequence). CDR3 residues: CASSQDWVAGELFF. In DNA, the CDR3 is TGTGCCAGCAGCCAGGACTGGGTGGCCGGGGAGCTGTTTTTT.

The genes are TRBV28 and TRBJ2-3; D might be TRBD2 (6 bases). The ends were cut back, 5 bases at V and 1 base at J, with 13 bases in the middle. The CDR3 is made up of 15 amino acids. Germline CDR1 and CDR2: MDHEN and SYDVKM. The CDR3 bases are TGTGCCAGCAGTCCCGCCGGGACTGGCACAGATACGCAGTATTTT. It encodes CASSPAGTGTDTQYF.

The chain is built from TRBV4-3 and TRBJ2-1; 12 bases agree with TRBD2. This CDR3 contains 16 residues. V lost 0 bases to trimming and J lost 10 bases; unmatched junction nucleotides: 7. In germline, CDR1 is LGHNA, CDR2 YSLEER. This chain's CDR3 is CASSQDLTSGSREQFF. For the CDR3, the DNA is TGCGCCAGCAGCCAAGATTTGACTAGCGGGAGCCGCGAGCAGTTCTTC.

The chain couples TRBV4-2 to TRBJ2-3; maybe TRBD2 (5 bases). This CDR3 has 17 amino acids. The germline V gene has CDR1 LGHNA and CDR2 YNFKEQ. Trimming shortened V by 0 bases and J by 0 bases, and 13 bases separated the two germline ends. Written as DNA, the CDR3 is TGTGCCAGCAGCCAAGATAATTACGGGATGAGCACAGATACGCAGTATTTT. Translating it yields CASSQDNYGMSTDTQYF.

This clone has only one observation. The rearrangement links TRBV7-2 to TRBJ2-7; no clear D. The CDR3 is made up of 12 amino acids. The V end was cut by 5 bases, the J end by 0 bases, with 5 bases between. CDR1 and CDR2 from the germline V gene are SGHTA and FQGNSA. CDR3 amino acids: CASSPNSYEQYF. The CDR3 DNA follows: TGTGCCAGCAGCCCCAACTCCTACGAGCAGTACTTC. Full variable domain (outside the CDR3, taken from reference TRBV7-2 and TRBJ2-7): GAGVSQSPSNKVTEKGKDVELRCDPISGHTALYWYRQSLGQGLEFLIYFQGNSAPDKSGLPSDRFSAERTGGSVSTLTIQRTQQEDSAVYLCASSPNSYEQYFGPGTRLTVT.

This rearrangement joins TRBV12-2 to TRBJ1-1; TRBD1, the D gene given by the table, was not confirmed from the DNA. TRBV12-2 is a known pseudogene. The CDR3 covers 16 residues. CDR3 sequence: CASRLDSRPPGHRAFF. The CDR3 DNA reads as TGTGCAAGTCGCTTAGACTCGAGACCCCCGGGACATCGGGCTTTCTTT.

The chain uses TRBV5-3 and TRBJ2-7; D not resolved. TRBV5-3 is noted as an ORF with a role that remains uncertain. The CDR3 is 15 amino acids. Trimming pared 0 bases from V and 2 bases from J, leaving 12 bases between. The DNA of the CDR3 is TGTGCCAGAAGCTTGGTAGCCCAATCCCCCTACGAGCAGTACTTC. Its protein product is CARSLVAQSPYEQYF.

The chain carries TRBV6-1 and TRBJ2-7, with no clear D. The V end was cut by 4 bases, the J end by 0 bases, with 7 bases between. Germline V gene lookup returns CDR1 MNHNS and CDR2 SASEGT. CDR3 size: 13 residues. CDR3 coding DNA: TGTGCCAGCAGTGTAGCCAACTCCTACGAGCAGTACTTC. It is translated as CASSVANSYEQYF.

This rearrangement joins TRBV7-6 to TRBJ2-7; TRBD1 aligns across 9 bases. CDR1 and CDR2 from the germline V gene are SGHVS and FNYEAQ. The length of the CDR3 is 14 residues. Trimming removed 5 bases from V and 4 bases from J; junction bases left unmatched: 6. CDR3 loop: CASSPGTGLYEQYF. DNA for the CDR3: TGTGCCAGCAGCCCCGGGACAGGGTTGTACGAGCAGTACTTC.

J is TRBJ1-2 and V is TRBV5-8, with 7 positions matching TRBD1. This CDR3 spans 14 amino acids. Germline CDR1 SGHTS, CDR2 YDEGEE. The J segment lost 1 base and the V segment lost 4 bases, leaving 4 bases of the junction unmatched. CDR3 coding DNA: TGTGCCAGCAGCGCTGGACAGGTTAACTATGGCTACACCTTC. As protein: CASSAGQVNYGYTF.

The chain employs TRBV24-1 and TRBJ2-5; D possibly corresponds to TRBD1 (5 bases). Germline V gives CDR1 KGHDR, CDR2 SFDVKD. The CDR3 consists of 16 residues. Trimming removed 4 bases at V and 5 bases at J, with 19 bases between. The CDR3 nucleotides are TGTGCCACCAGTGACCCCTCAGGGTCTGATCGGGAGACCCAGTACTTC. Protein product: CATSDPSGSDRETQYF.

The rearrangement joins TRBV27 to TRBJ1-5, with D perhaps TRBD1 (5 bases). Germline CDR1 and CDR2: MNHEY and SMNVEV (reference sequence). V was clipped by 6 bases and J by 7 bases, with 22 bases between them. The CDR3 runs 16 residues. The CDR3 spells CASRRDSSGMFQPQHF. CDR3 DNA: TGTGCCAGCAGGCGCGACAGTAGCGGTATGTTCCAGCCCCAGCATTTT.

A word on this clone: The junction departs from germline at one end; a sequencing error may be responsible. V usage is TRBV9 and J usage is TRBJ1-1; weak D call: TRBD1 (5 bases). This CDR3 contains 14 residues. Germline V lookup: CDR1 SGDLS, CDR2 YYNGEE. This CDR3 is CASTPGGGNTETFF. The CDR3 DNA is TGTGCCAGCACCCCTGGTGGGGGGAACACTGAAACTTTCTTT.

V is TRBV14 and J is TRBJ2-7; D possibly corresponds to TRBD2 (6 bases). The length of the CDR3 is 15 residues. Germline V gene data show CDR1 as SGHDN and CDR2 as FVKESK. V dropped 0 bases and J dropped 4 bases, with 13 bases sitting between them. DNA of the CDR3: TGTGCCAGCAGCCAAGACCCAGGGAGGCCTTACGAGCAGTACTTC. Its protein is CASSQDPGRPYEQYF.

The chain combines TRBV5-1 with TRBJ2-3; 7 bases are a match to TRBD2. V was clipped by 6 bases and J by 6 bases; unmatched bases: 7. Germline V lookup: CDR1 SGHRS, CDR2 YFSETQ. The CDR3 covers 13 residues. The CDR3 is CASTTPSGDTQYF. As DNA, the CDR3 is TGCGCCAGCACCACCCCTAGCGGCGATACGCAGTATTTT.

The rearrangement joins TRBV6-5 to TRBJ1-6; D is unresolved. The CDR3 sequence is 13 residues long. Germline CDR1 is MNHEY and CDR2 is SVGAGI. V was clipped by 8 bases and J by 0 bases, with 5 bases between them. This CDR3 is CASLSSYNSPLHF. CDR3 DNA sequence: TGTGCCAGCCTTAGCTCCTATAATTCACCCCTCCACTTT.

CDR3 residues: CASSLAGAQETQYF. CDR3 coding DNA: TGTGCCAGCAGCTTAGCGGGGGCCCAAGAGACCCAGTACTTC. The genes are TRBV7-9 and TRBJ2-5; D might be TRBD1 (6 bases). Between the trimmed V and J ends, which lost 0 bases and 1 base, there was a span of 6 bases. There are 14 residues in the CDR3. From germline, CDR1 is SEHNR and CDR2 FQNEAQ (reference sequence).

The gene calls are TRBV29-1 and TRBJ2-1; perhaps TRBD1 as D (6 bases). The ends were cut back, 0 bases at V and 4 bases at J, with 10 bases in the middle. CDR1 is SQVTM and CDR2 is ANQGSEA in the germline V gene. CDR3 length equals 14 residues. As DNA, the CDR3 is TGCAGCGTTGAAGATCGCACAGGGTACAATGAGCAGTTCTTC. Translated: CSVEDRTGYNEQFF.

This chain connects TRBV5-5 to TRBJ2-2, with 8 bases aligning to TRBD2. This CDR3 contains 16 residues. CDR1 and CDR2 (germline): SGHKS, YYEKEE (reference sequence). The V segment lost 2 bases and the J segment 1 base; nucleotides outside the gene matches: 4. This CDR3 reads CASSFRTSMNTGELFF. As DNA, the CDR3 is TGTGCCAGCAGCTTTCGGACTAGCATGAACACCGGGGAGCTGTTTTTT. The variable domain in full, with the rest retrieved from reference TRBV5-5 and TRBJ2-2, is DAGVTQSPTHLIKTRGQQVTLRCSPISGHKSVSWYQQVLGQGPQFIFQYYEKEERGRGNFPDRFSARQFPNYSSELNVNALLLGDSALYLCASSFRTSMNTGELFFGEGSRLTVL.

The chain employs TRBV4-3 and TRBJ2-3; D gene uncertain. V lost 4 bases and J 2 bases, leaving 10 bases between the germline ends. The germline V gene has CDR1 LGHNA and CDR2 YSLEER. CDR3 length: 14 residues. The CDR3 bases are TGCGCCAGCAGCCCACGACTGTACACAGATACGCAGTATTTT. Translated: CASSPRLYTDTQYF.

This sequence joins TRBV7-2 and TRBJ2-2; a weak D match, TRBD2 (6 bases). V shed 5 bases and J shed 13 bases, with 23 bases lying between them. CDR3 size: 15 residues. Germline CDR1 SGHTA, CDR2 FQGNSA. CDR3 coding DNA: TGTGCCAGCAGCGCGGGTCGTCTGTCATCGGGACTGCTGTTTTTT. It is translated as CASSAGRLSSGLLFF.

The CDR3 DNA reads as TGTGCCAGCAGTTTAGGAGGTGGATTCAATTCACCCCTCCACTTT. It is translated as CASSLGGGFNSPLHF. This sequence joins TRBV28 and TRBJ1-6; no firm D call. Trimming removed 2 bases from V and 7 bases from J, with 12 bases in between. The germline V gene has CDR1 MDHEN and CDR2 SYDVKM. The CDR3 contains 15 residues.

The V and J genes are TRBV18 and TRBJ1-2; D is unclear. CDR1 is KGHSH, CDR2 LQKENI, per germline. V gave up 3 bases and J gave up 8 bases, with 13 bases separating them. The CDR3 has 13 amino acids. The CDR3 nucleotides are TGTGCCAGCTCACCGGGTAGCGGGCTCGGCTACACCTTC. Translated, it gives CASSPGSGLGYTF. The full variable domain, completed using reference TRBV18 and TRBJ1-2, is NAGVMQNPRHLVRRRGQEARLRCSPMKGHSHVYWYRQLPEEGLKFMVYLQKENIIDESGMPKERFSAEFPKEGPSILRIQQVVRGDSAAYFCASSPGSGLGYTFGSGTRLTVV.

As to this clone: The same CDR3 is also encoded by other DNA sequences in this sample. The chain recombines TRBV19 with TRBJ1-2; a possible D gene is TRBD1 (6 bases). Germline loops: CDR1 LNHDA, CDR2 SQIVND (reference sequence). There are 13 residues in the CDR3. With 4 bases removed from V and 0 bases from J, the gap between germline ends came to 6 bases. Here the CDR3 DNA reads TGTGCCAGTAGTAGGACAGCTAACTATGGCTACACCTTC. As protein: CASSRTANYGYTF.

The V call is TRBV3-1 (or the pseudogene TRBV3-2), the J call TRBJ1-1; D remains ambiguous. Germline CDR1 reads LGHDT; CDR2 reads YNNKEL (reference sequence). Trimming removed 1 base from V and 8 bases from J, with 11 bases in between. The CDR3 loop spans 13 amino acids. The DNA for the CDR3 is TGTGCCAGCAGCCAAGCTGGGCGCGTGGAAGCTTTCTTT. Translation: CASSQAGRVEAFF.

The chain joins TRBV5-1 to TRBJ1-6; TRBD1 is a possible D gene (6 bases). Germline CDR1 is SGHRS and CDR2 is YFSETQ. Trimming took off 0 bases at V and 6 bases at J, with 7 bases between the two ends. The CDR3 is made up of 14 amino acids. The CDR3 sequence: CASSLGDTNSPLHF. The DNA for the CDR3 is TGCGCCAGCAGCTTGGGGGACACTAATTCACCCCTCCACTTT.